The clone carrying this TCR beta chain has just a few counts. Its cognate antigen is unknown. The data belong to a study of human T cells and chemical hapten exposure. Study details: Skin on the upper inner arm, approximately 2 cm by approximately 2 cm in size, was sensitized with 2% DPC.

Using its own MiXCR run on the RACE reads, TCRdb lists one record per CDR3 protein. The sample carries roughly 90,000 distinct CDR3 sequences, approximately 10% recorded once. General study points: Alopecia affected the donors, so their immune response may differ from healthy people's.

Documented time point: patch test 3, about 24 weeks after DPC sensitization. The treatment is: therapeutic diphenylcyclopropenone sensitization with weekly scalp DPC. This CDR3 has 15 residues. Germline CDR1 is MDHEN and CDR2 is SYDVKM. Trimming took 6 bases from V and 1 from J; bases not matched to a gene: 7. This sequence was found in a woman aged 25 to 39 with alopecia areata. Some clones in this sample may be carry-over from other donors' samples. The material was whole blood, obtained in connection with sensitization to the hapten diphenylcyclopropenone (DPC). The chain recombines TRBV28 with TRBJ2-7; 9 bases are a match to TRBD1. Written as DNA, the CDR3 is TGTGCCAGCAGATGGGGGACAGGGATTTCCTACGAGCAGTACGTC. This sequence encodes CASRWGTGISYEQYV.